This T cell receptor (beta chain) was found in a study of OX40 agonist ivuxolimab in advanced cancers. About the study: Every 2 weeks, patients got intravenous ivuxolimab at one of six dose levels (0.01-10 mg/kg). Of mixed ages from about 23 to 79 and averaging roughly 66 years, the group was roughly 85% male. Overall study results and limits: Still undetermined is the antigen specificity of the expanded peripheral T cells. At 0.1 to 3.0 mg/kg, clonal expansion of CD4+ and CD8+ blood T cells had occurred by week 6.

Trimming removed 5 bases at V and 6 bases at J, with 17 bases between. Germline V gives CDR1 LNHNV, CDR2 YYDKDF (reference sequence). The CDR3 is 15 residues long. Clones were read by immunoSEQ multiplex PCR, and TCRdb kept only the in-frame ones, dropping some. This sample has around 54,000 clones, with around 93% found just once. A word on this clone: Its cognate antigen is unknown.

The chain has TRBV15 and TRBJ1-3; D remains ambiguous. This specimen was CD4+ or CD8+ T cells sorted from blood, taken in a trial of the OX40 agonist ivuxolimab. The sequence was obtained from an adult with an advanced solid tumor such as melanoma, head and neck, liver or kidney cancer. CDR3 protein: CATSPIYHTENTIYF. The CDR3 DNA is TGTGCCACCAGCCCCATCTACCATACTGAAAACACCATATATTTT.